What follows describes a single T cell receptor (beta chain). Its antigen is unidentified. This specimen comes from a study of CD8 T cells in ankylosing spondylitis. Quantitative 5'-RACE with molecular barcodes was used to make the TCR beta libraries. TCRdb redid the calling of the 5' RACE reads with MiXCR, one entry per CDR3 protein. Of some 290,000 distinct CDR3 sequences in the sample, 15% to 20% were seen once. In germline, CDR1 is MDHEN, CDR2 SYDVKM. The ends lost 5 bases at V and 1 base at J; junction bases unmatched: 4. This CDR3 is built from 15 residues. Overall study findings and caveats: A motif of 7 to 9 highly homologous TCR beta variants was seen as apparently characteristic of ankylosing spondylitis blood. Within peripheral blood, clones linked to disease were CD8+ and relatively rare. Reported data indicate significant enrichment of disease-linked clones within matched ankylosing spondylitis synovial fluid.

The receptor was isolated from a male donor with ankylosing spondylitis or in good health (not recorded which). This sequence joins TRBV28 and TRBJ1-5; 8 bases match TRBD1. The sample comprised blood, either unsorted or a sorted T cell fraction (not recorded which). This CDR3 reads CASSEGQGSNQPQHF. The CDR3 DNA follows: TGTGCCAGCAGTGAAGGACAGGGCAGCAATCAGCCCCAGCATTTT.